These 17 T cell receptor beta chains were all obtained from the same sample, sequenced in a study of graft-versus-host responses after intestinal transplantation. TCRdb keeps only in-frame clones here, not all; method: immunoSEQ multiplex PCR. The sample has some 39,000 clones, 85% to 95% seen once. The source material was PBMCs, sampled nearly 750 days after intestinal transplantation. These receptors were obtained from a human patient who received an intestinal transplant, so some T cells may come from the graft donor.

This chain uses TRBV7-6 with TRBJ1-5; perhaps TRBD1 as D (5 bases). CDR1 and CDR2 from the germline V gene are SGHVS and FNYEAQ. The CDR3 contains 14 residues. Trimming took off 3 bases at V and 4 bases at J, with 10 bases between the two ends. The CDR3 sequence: CASSLGDGNQPQHF. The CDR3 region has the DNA TGTGCCAGCAGCTTGGGGGACGGTAATCAGCCCCAGCATTTT.

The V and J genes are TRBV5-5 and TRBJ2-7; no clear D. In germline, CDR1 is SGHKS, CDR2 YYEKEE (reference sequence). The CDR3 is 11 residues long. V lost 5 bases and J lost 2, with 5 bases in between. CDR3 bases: TGTGCCAGCAGTAATACCTACGAGCAGTACTTC. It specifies CASSNTYEQYF.

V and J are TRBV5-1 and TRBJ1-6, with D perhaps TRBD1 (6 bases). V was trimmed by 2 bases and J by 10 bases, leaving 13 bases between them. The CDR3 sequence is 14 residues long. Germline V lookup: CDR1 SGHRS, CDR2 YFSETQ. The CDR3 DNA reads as TGCGCCAGCAGCTTTACCAGGGGAACGTCACCCCTCCACTTT. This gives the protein CASSFTRGTSPLHF.

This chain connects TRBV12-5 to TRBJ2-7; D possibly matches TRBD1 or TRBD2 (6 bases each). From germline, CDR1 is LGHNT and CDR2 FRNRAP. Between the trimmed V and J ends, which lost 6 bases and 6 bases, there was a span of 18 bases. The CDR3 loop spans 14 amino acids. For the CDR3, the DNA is TGTGCTAGTGGCGCGACAGGCCTCGGGGGCGAGCAGTACTTC. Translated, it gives CASGATGLGGEQYF.

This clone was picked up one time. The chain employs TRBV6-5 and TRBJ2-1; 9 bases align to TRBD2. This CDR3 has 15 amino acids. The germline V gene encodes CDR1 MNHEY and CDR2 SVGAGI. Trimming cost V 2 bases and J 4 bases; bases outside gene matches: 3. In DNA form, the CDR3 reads TGTGCCAGCAGTTACGCGGGAGGGCCTTACAATGAGCAGTTCTTC. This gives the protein CASSYAGGPYNEQFF.

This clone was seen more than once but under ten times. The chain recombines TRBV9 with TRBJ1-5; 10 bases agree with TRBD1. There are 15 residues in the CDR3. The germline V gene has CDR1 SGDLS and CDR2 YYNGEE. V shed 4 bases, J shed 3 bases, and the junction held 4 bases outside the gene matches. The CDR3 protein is CASSTGTGANQPQHF. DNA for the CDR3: TGTGCCAGCAGCACGGGGACAGGGGCCAATCAGCCCCAGCATTTT.

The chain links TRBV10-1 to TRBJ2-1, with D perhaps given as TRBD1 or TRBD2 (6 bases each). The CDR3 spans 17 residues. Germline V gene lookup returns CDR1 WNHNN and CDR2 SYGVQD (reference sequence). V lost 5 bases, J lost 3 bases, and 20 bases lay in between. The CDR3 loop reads CASSPSPVGGHYNEQFF. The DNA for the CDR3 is TGCGCCAGCAGTCCCTCTCCGGTGGGGGGCCACTACAATGAGCAGTTCTTC.

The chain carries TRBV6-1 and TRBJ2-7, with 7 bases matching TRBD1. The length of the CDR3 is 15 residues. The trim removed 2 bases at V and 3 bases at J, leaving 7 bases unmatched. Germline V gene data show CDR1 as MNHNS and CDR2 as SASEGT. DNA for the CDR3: TGTGCCAGCAGTGAAATGACAGGGATTAACTACGAGCAGTACTTC. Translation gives CASSEMTGINYEQYF.

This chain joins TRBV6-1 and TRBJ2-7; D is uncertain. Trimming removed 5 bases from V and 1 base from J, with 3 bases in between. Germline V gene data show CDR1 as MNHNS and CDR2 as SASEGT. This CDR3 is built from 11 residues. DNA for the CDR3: TGTGCCAGCAGTATTTCCTACGAGCAGTACTTC. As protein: CASSISYEQYF.

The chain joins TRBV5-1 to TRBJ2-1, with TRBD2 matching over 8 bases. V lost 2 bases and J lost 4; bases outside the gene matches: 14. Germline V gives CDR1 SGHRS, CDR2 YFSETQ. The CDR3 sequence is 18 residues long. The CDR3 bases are TGCGCCAGCAGCTTCGAGGGGGGCGGGAGGCCAAATTACAATGAGCAGTTCTTC. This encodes CASSFEGGGRPNYNEQFF. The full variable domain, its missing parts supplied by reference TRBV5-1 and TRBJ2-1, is KAGVTQTPRYLIKTRGQQVTLSCSPISGHRSVSWYQQTPGQGLQFLFEYFSETQRNKGNFPGRFSGRQFSNSRSEMNVSTLELGDSALYLCASSFEGGGRPNYNEQFFGPGTRLTVL.

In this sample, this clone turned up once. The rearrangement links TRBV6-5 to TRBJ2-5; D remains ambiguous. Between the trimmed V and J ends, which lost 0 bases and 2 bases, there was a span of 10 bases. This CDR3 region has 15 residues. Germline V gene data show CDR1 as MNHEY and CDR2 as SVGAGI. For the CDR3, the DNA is TGTGCCAGCAGTTACTCGGGTGTTTCTCAAGAGACCCAGTACTTC. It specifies CASSYSGVSQETQYF.

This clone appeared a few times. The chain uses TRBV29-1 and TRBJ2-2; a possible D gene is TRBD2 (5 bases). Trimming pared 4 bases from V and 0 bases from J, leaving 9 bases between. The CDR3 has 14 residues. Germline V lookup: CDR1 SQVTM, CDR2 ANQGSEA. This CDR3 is CSVGQRTNTGELFF. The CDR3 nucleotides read TGCAGCGTTGGCCAGCGGACGAACACCGGGGAGCTGTTTTTT.

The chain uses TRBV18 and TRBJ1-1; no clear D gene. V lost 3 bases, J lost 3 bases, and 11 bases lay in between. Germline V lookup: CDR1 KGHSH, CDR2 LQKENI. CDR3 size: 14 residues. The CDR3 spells CASSPPGSYTEAFF. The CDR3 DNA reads TGTGCCAGCTCACCCCCCGGAAGTTACACTGAAGCTTTCTTT.

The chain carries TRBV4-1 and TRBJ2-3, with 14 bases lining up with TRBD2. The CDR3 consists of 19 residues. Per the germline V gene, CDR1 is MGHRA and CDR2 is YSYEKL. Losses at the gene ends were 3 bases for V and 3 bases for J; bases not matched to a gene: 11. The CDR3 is CASSHPILGLAGETDTQYF. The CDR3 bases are TGCGCCAGCAGCCATCCCATACTGGGACTAGCGGGAGAAACAGATACGCAGTATTTT.

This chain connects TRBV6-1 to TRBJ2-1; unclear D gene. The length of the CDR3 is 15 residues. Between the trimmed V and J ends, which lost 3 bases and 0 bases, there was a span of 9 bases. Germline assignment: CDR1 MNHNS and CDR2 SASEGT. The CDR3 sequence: CASSDGLDSYNEQFF. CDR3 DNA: TGTGCCAGCAGTGACGGTTTGGACTCCTACAATGAGCAGTTCTTC.

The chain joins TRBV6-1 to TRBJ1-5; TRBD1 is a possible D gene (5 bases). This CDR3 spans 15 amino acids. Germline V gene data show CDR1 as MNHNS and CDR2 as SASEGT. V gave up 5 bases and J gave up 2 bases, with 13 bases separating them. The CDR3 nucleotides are TGTGCCAGCAGTATGCAGGGAAACGGCAATCAGCCCCAGCATTTT. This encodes CASSMQGNGNQPQHF.

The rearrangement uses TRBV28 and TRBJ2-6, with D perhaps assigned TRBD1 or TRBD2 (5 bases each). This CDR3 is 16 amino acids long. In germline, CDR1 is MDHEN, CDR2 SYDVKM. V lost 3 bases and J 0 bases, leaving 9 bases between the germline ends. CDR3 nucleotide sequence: TGTGCCAGCAGTTTTGGGGGAAGCTCTGGGGCCAACGTCCTGACTTTC. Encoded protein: CASSFGGSSGANVLTF.